The subject of this entry is one T cell receptor beta chain. Its matching antigen is unknown. This record belongs to a study of T cell repertoires in cytomegalovirus infection. As for the study in general: Carrying CMV and the relevant HLA type showed in public TCR beta signatures. Study-wide results and limits: There were HLA-C-restricted CMV-specific TCR beta clonotypes dominating the ex vivo response.

TCRdb called the reads again in MiXCR, with one record for every CDR3 protein. The sample contains around 130,000 distinct CDR3 sequences, around 25% of which appear only once. The sequencing input was PBMCs, sequenced either directly or after in vitro stimulation (not recorded which). The TCR was taken from a human donor in good health (CMV status not recorded). Some clones in this sample may be carry-over from other donors' samples.

The CDR3 loop reads CASSYISGNTIYF. The CDR3 DNA follows: TGTGCCAGCAGTTACATCTCTGGAAACACCATATATTTT. The genes are TRBV28 and TRBJ1-3; no clear D gene. The CDR3 is 13 residues long. Trimming removed 4 bases from V and 0 bases from J, with 4 bases in between. Germline-derived CDR1 and CDR2 are MDHEN and SYDVKM.